This T cell receptor beta chain was captured by sequencing in a study of spatial heterogeneity in lung cancer. Study-level information: Sequence detection consistently recorded a greater number of beta-chain than alpha-chain sequences. Matched bulk RNA-seq yielded a T cell transcriptional module score. Counts of TCR transcripts in tumor regions correlated strongly with that score. Regarding the study as a whole: Coverage of tumor T cells was estimated at approximately 7% for alpha chains and more than 11% for beta chains. Tumoral mutation counts were tracked by counts of expanded intratumoral alpha and beta TCRs.

The time point: sample taken at primary tumor resection. The donors were approximately 65 patients with non-small cell lung cancer that was early-stage and untreated. TCRdb processed the 5' RACE reads anew with MiXCR; each CDR3 protein has one entry. The data contain thousands of distinct CDR3 sequences, under 9% of them singletons. The V and J ends lost 5 bases and 0 bases respectively, with 19 bases between them. The CDR3 has 18 amino acids. Germline V gives CDR1 SGHVS, CDR2 FNYEAQ. This clonotype was seen a handful of times. Its antigen is not identified. Specimen: lung tumor tissue, collected at surgery. This TCR derives from a female donor with early-stage non-small cell lung cancer. The chain combines TRBV7-6 with TRBJ1-4; possible D gene TRBD1, 5 bases. CDR3 DNA sequence: TGTGCCAGCAGCCCCCGGGGCAATTTGGTCGCAACTAATGAAAAACTGTTTTTT. Translation gives CASSPRGNLVATNEKLFF.